This TCR beta chain was identified during a study of blood T cell repertoires in COVID-19. Only in-frame clones appear in the TCRdb table, and some are missing; sequencing was by immunoSEQ multiplex PCR. The data show around 67,000 clones, 84% seen once. Sequenced: peripheral blood. This TCR was recovered from a man in his sixties or seventies with acute or convalescent COVID-19.

For the CDR3, the DNA is TGTGCCAGCAGCATTGGGCGGGACAGGGGGCGCGCCCCCCAAGAGACCCAGTACTTC. Its protein product is CASSIGRDRGRAPQETQYF. The chain combines TRBV5-5 with TRBJ2-5, with 12 bases lining up with TRBD1. Germline V lookup: CDR1 SGHKS, CDR2 YYEKEE (reference sequence). CDR3 length: 19 amino acids. The V and J ends lost 4 bases and 1 base, in that order; junction bases with no gene match: 14.